What follows is one TCR beta chain and its context. The sample is drawn from a study of CD8 T cells in Susac syndrome. RNA, at roughly 0.45 to 1 ug, was reverse transcribed with random hexamers. TCRdb reanalysed the immunoSEQ multiplex PCR reads using MiXCR and keeps one entry per CDR3 protein. The sample records roughly 130,000 distinct CDR3 sequences, approximately 94% being singletons. Trimming removed 8 bases from V and 1 base from J, with 17 bases in between. Per germline, CDR1 ENHRY and CDR2 SYGVKD. There are 15 residues in the CDR3. TEMRA cells were enriched by FACS, and CD4+ and CD8+ T cells were negatively isolated.

Input material: CD4+ T cells from PBMCs. The sequence came from a human donor with multiple sclerosis. The rearrangement uses TRBV10-3 and TRBJ1-1; maybe TRBD1 (6 bases). The CDR3 DNA sequence: TGTGCCATCCGACAGGAACCAGTAGCGAACACTGAAGCTTTCTTT. Protein sequence: CAIRQEPVANTEAFF.